The 19 T cell receptor beta chains below all came from one sample that was sequenced in a study of T cell responses to AZD1222 COVID-19 vaccine. Sequencing was performed with immunoSEQ multiplex PCR; in TCRdb, only in-frame clones are kept and a portion is missing. The sample holds around 150,000 clones, 88% seen once. This specimen was peripheral blood, taken 28 days after the second AZD1222 dose. These receptors were obtained from an adult who received the AZD1222 COVID-19 vaccine.

This clone was seen just once. The chain joins TRBV7-8 to TRBJ2-7; 8 bases fit TRBD1. CDR3 length equals 14 residues. Trimming at V came to 4 bases and at J to 5 bases, leaving 7 bases not matched to a gene. Germline-derived CDR1 and CDR2 are SGHVS and FQNEAQ. CDR3 bases: TGTGCCAGCAGCTACGGGACAGGAGGTAACGAGCAGTACTTC. It is translated as CASSYGTGGNEQYF.

In the case of this clone: The germline gene is not matched at one end of the junction; a read error may be the cause. The gene calls are TRBV7-6 and TRBJ2-3; 15 bases are a match to TRBD2. CDR1 SGHVS and CDR2 FNYEAQ come from the germline V gene. The CDR3 covers 19 residues. For the CDR3, the DNA is TGTGCCTGCAGGGGACTAGCGGGGGGTGGGCTCTTGGGCACAGATACGCAGTATTTT. This translates into CACRGLAGGGLLGTDTQYF.

The sample holds a few counts of this clone. The V gene is TRBV19, the J gene TRBJ1-1, with D perhaps TRBD1 (5 bases). Germline CDR1 and CDR2: LNHDA and SQIVND (reference sequence). The CDR3 has 15 amino acids. V lost 4 bases, J lost 0 bases, and 12 bases lay in between. The CDR3 sequence is CASSTTVFMNTEAFF. The CDR3 nucleotides read TGTGCCAGTAGTACGACAGTTTTCATGAACACTGAAGCTTTCTTT.

The chain couples TRBV15 to TRBJ1-2, with 8 bases fitting TRBD1. Unmatched junction bases numbered 5, after V lost 3 bases and J lost 8 bases. Germline CDR1 is LNHNV and CDR2 is YYDKDF (reference sequence). This CDR3 contains 13 residues. The CDR3 loop reads CATSRQGAPGYTF. DNA of the CDR3: TGTGCCACCAGCAGGCAGGGGGCGCCGGGCTACACCTTC. Full variable domain (missing parts from reference TRBV15 and TRBJ1-2): DAMVIQNPRYQVTQFGKPVTLSCSQTLNHNVMYWYQQKSSQAPKLLFHYYDKDFNNEADTPDNFQSRRPNTSFCFLDIRSPGLGDTAMYLCATSRQGAPGYTFGSGTRLTVV.

The CDR3 nucleotides read TGCAGCGCCCTGAGGTCTCTGAACACTGAAGCTTTCTTT. This gives the protein CSALRSLNTEAFF. The chain has TRBV29-1 and TRBJ1-1; D not certain. Germline loops: CDR1 SQVTM, CDR2 ANQGSEA. Trimming removed 7 bases from V and 0 bases from J, with 12 bases in between. The CDR3 totals 13 residues.

The chain employs TRBV27 and TRBJ1-5, with unresolved D. With 6 bases removed from V and 4 bases from J, the gap between germline ends came to 10 bases. Germline CDR1 and CDR2: MNHEY and SMNVEV (reference sequence). The CDR3 length is 13 residues. The CDR3 protein is CASSLQVNQPQHF. As DNA, the CDR3 is TGTGCCAGCAGCCTTCAAGTGAATCAGCCCCAGCATTTT.

This clone was picked up one time. The chain links TRBV6-5 to TRBJ2-7; 9 positions match TRBD2. V dropped 2 bases and J dropped 3; count of bases not matched to a gene: 5. Germline V CDR1 and CDR2: MNHEY, SVGAGI. This CDR3 comprises 15 residues. As DNA, the CDR3 is TGTGCCAGCAGTTACCAGCGGGGGGCGGACTACGAGCAGTACTTC. Its protein is CASSYQRGADYEQYF.

The V call is TRBV6-1, the J call TRBJ1-2; D uncertain. The germline V gene has CDR1 MNHNS and CDR2 SASEGT. The CDR3 has 14 residues. Trimming removed 1 base from V and 7 bases from J, with 13 bases in between. DNA of the CDR3: TGTGCCAGCAGTGAAGGAGTTAAGGGTGCTGGCTACACCTTC. Translating it yields CASSEGVKGAGYTF.

This clone appeared once. CDR3 amino acids: CASSLDSEQFF. CDR3 coding DNA: TGTGCCAGCAGTTTAGATAGTGAGCAGTTCTTC. V and J are TRBV12-3 or TRBV12-4 and TRBJ2-1; D ambiguous. The V end was cut by 1 base, the J end by 9 bases, with 4 bases between. The CDR3 length is 11 residues.

The chain recombines TRBV6-5 with TRBJ2-6; D is unresolved. The V end lost 5 bases, the J end lost 4 bases, and 9 bases lay between the germline ends. From germline, CDR1 is MNHEY and CDR2 SVGAGI. The CDR3 loop spans 14 amino acids. DNA of the CDR3: TGTGCCAGCAGTCCCTACTCCGGGGCCAACGTCCTGACTTTC. This codes for CASSPYSGANVLTF.

This rearrangement joins TRBV12-5 to TRBJ1-3; weak D call: TRBD1 (6 bases). Germline V gene sequence: CDR1 LGHNT, CDR2 FRNRAP. There are 14 residues in the CDR3. Trimming removed 7 bases at V and 4 bases at J, with 14 bases between. The CDR3 loop reads CASALGGQGNTIYF. CDR3 in DNA: TGTGCTAGTGCCCTAGGGGGGCAAGGAAACACCATATATTTT.

The chain recombines TRBV29-1 with TRBJ2-1; possible D gene TRBD1, 5 bases. CDR3 length equals 13 residues. CDR1 and CDR2 from the germline V gene are SQVTM and ANQGSEA. Between the trimmed V and J ends, which lost 4 bases and 5 bases, there was a span of 12 bases. The CDR3 spells CSVGQGQNNEQFF. The DNA of the CDR3 is TGCAGCGTTGGCCAGGGCCAAAACAATGAGCAGTTCTTC.

The V call is TRBV7-2, the J call TRBJ1-1; 9 bases align to TRBD1. J was trimmed by 5 bases and V by 5 bases; bases with no gene match: 6. Per germline, CDR1 SGHTA and CDR2 FQGNSA. The CDR3 totals 14 residues. CDR3 sequence: CASSKQGATTEAFF. The CDR3 coding sequence is TGTGCCAGCAGCAAACAGGGGGCCACTACTGAAGCTTTCTTT.

In DNA, the CDR3 is TGTGCCAGCAGTTACTTAGGGGAATATGGCTACACCTTC. Its translation is CASSYLGEYGYTF. The V gene is TRBV6-5, the J gene TRBJ1-2; TRBD1 might be the D (5 bases). V lost 1 base and J lost 5, with 8 bases in between. The germline CDR1 and CDR2 sequences are MNHEY and SVGAGI. The CDR3 spans 13 residues.

The chain couples TRBV30 to TRBJ2-1, with 10 bases identical to TRBD1. The CDR3 runs 15 residues. From germline, CDR1 is GTSNPN and CDR2 SVGIG (reference sequence). The V gene end was trimmed by 4 bases and the J gene end by 7 bases; junction bases not matched to a gene: 10. This CDR3 is CAWKPGTGVSNEQFF. CDR3 nucleotides: TGTGCCTGGAAACCCGGGACAGGGGTGTCGAATGAGCAGTTCTTC.

This clone was found once. The CDR3 reads CAWSSRDRGIQPQHF. CDR3 in DNA: TGTGCCTGGAGTTCCCGGGACAGGGGAATTCAGCCCCAGCATTTT. The rearrangement joins TRBV30 to TRBJ1-5; 10 bases agree with TRBD1. Germline V gene data show CDR1 as GTSNPN and CDR2 as SVGIG (reference sequence). V dropped 2 bases and J dropped 6; count of bases not matched to a gene: 7. The CDR3 runs to 15 residues.

CDR3 in amino acids: CASSLGSGANTGELFF. DNA of the CDR3: TGTGCCAGCAGCTTAGGGTCAGGAGCGAACACCGGGGAGCTGTTTTTT. The chain couples TRBV7-8 to TRBJ2-2; no clear D gene. Looked up from germline, CDR1 is SGHVS and CDR2 is FQNEAQ. This CDR3 has 16 amino acids. Trimming shortened V by 1 base and J by 0 bases, and 9 bases separated the two germline ends.

The chain has TRBV18 and TRBJ1-1; D is ambiguous. CDR1 and CDR2 (germline): KGHSH, LQKENI. V lost 4 bases and J 0 bases, leaving 6 bases between the germline ends. This CDR3 has 13 residues. CDR3 bases: TGTGCCAGCTCACTCACTGTGAACACTGAAGCTTTCTTT. Amino acid sequence: CASSLTVNTEAFF.

The rearrangement links TRBV5-1 to TRBJ2-1; TRBD2 matches at 7 bases. The CDR3 runs 14 residues. J gave up 8 bases and V 5 bases, and 10 bases lay outside the gene matches. The germline CDR1 and CDR2 sequences are SGHRS and YFSETQ. CDR3 sequence reads: CASRWEGSSDEQFF. The DNA for the CDR3 is TGCGCCAGCAGGTGGGAGGGTTCAAGCGATGAGCAGTTCTTC. Full variable domain (remainder filled in from reference TRBV5-1 and TRBJ2-1): KAGVTQTPRYLIKTRGQQVTLSCSPISGHRSVSWYQQTPGQGLQFLFEYFSETQRNKGNFPGRFSGRQFSNSRSEMNVSTLELGDSALYLCASRWEGSSDEQFFGPGTRLTVL.